This T cell receptor beta chain emerged from a study of TIL therapy for anti-PD-1-resistant metastatic lung cancer. This was the immunoSEQ v3 assay. Libraries were sequenced to 1.5 million to 2.5 million read pairs (survey) or 5-6 million (deep). Data came from immunoSEQ multiplex PCR; TCRdb stores just in-frame clones and leaves some out. The sample carries more than 50,000 clones, around 87% recorded once. Notes on this clone: The antigen is unknown.

Time point described: pre-treatment sample, taken before nivolumab and TIL therapy. Patients were adults with stage 4 NSCLC. Study-wide findings and caveats: Treatment-naive, never-smoker and oncogene-addicted patients were overrepresented in this highly selected cohort.

Germline V gives CDR1 SGDLS, CDR2 YYNGEE. Trimming stripped 3 bases from V and 5 bases from J, with 15 bases between. The CDR3 sequence is 14 residues long. This sequence joins TRBV9 and TRBJ2-7; D tentatively reads TRBD1 or TRBD2 (5 bases each). Sequencing used blood, obtained at baseline. This TCR came from a person between 25 and 79 years old with non-small cell lung cancer. The CDR3 DNA reads as TGTGCCAGCAGCGCGAGACCCCAGGGAGACGAGCAGTACTTC. Translated, it gives CASSARPQGDEQYF.